A selection of T cell receptor beta chains follows, all from one sample in a study of T cell repertoires in cytomegalovirus infection. Via MiXCR, TCRdb re-called the reads, giving one row per CDR3 protein. The sample carries approximately 260,000 distinct CDR3 sequences, approximately 15% recorded once. Sequencing used CD8+ T cells from PBMCs. These receptors were obtained from a human donor in good health (CMV status not recorded). Some clones in this sample may be carry-over from other donors' samples. Both conserved end residues are part of each CDR3. D genes are given only for firm matches. The listing skips clone size in some rows; elsewhere it reads once, few, many or a size class.

- many TRBJ2-1 TRBV29-1 TGCAGCGTTTTGCTTTCGCTAGGGCAGTTCTTC CSVLLSLGQFF
- few TRBJ2-1 TRBV20-1 TGCAGTGCTAGAGACGGAGGGGGCCGTCTCGATGAGCAGTTCTTC CSARDGGGRLDEQFF
- - TRBJ2-7 TRBV15 TGTGCCACCAGCAAATCACAGGACGCGACCTACGAGCAGTACTTC CATSKSQDATYEQYF
TRBD1 - TRBJ2-7 TRBV6-2/TRBV6-3 TGTGCCAGCAGCAGGGACAGGGGGACGCCGCGATCCTACGAGCGGTACTTC CASSRDRGTPRSYERYF
TRBD1 many TRBJ2-7 TRBV7-2 TGTGCCAGCAGCTTAGAACTTACAGGGGTGCCGTACTTC CASSLELTGVPYF
TRBD2 few TRBJ2-1 TRBV20-1 TGCAGTGCTAGAGATTTAGGAACTAGCGGGGGCCGGGTCAATGAGCAGTTCTTC CSARDLGTSGGRVNEQFF
- few TRBJ2-7 TRBV5-5 TGTGCCAGCAGTTACACAGGGCCCAACGAGCAGTACTTC CASSYTGPNEQYF
TRBD1 many TRBJ1-1 TRBV6-2/TRBV6-3 TGTGCCAGCAGTTACTCGCCCGTGACAGGGGTAGGGACTGAAGCTTTCTTT CASSYSPVTGVGTEAFF
- many TRBJ1-1 TRBV2 TGTGCCAGCAGTCTGCTGAACACTGAAGCTTTCTTT CASSLLNTEAFF
TRBD2 many TRBJ2-1 TRBV20-1 TGCAGTGCTAGGGATAGCGGGGGAGCCTACAATGAGCAGTTCTTC CSARDSGGAYNEQFF
TRBD2 many TRBJ2-5 TRBV7-6 TGTGCCAGCAGCTCCGAGGGACTAGCGGGGGTTGAGACCCAGTACTTC CASSSEGLAGVETQYF
- many TRBJ2-5 TRBV7-9 TGTGCCAGCAGAAGTACGGCAAGGAGGGATGTGGGAGAGACCCAGTACTTC CASRSTARRDVGETQYF
- - TRBJ2-5 TRBV5-6 TGTGCCAGCAGCTTCTTTCAGGGCCCTGGGGAGACCCAGTACTTC CASSFFQGPGETQYF
- - TRBJ1-3 TRBV7-6 TGTGCCAGCAGCTTAGAAAGCAGGAAACGCTCTGGAAACACCATATATTTT CASSLESRKRSGNTIYF
- many TRBJ2-7 TRBV28 TGTGCCAGCAGTTTAGTACAGGATGCCTACGAGCAGTACTTC CASSLVQDAYEQYF
- once TRBJ1-2 TRBV29-1 TGCAGCGTTGTTCAGGGGTGGGGCTACACCTTC CSVVQGWGYTF
TRBD1 few TRBJ2-1 TRBV6-2/TRBV6-3 TGTGCCAGCAGCTACCATCGGGACAGGGGGCGATATGAGCAGTTCTTC CASSYHRDRGRYEQFF
TRBD1 many TRBJ1-2 TRBV6-4 TGTGCCAGCAGTGGATCGACAGGGGGAGGCTACACCTTC CASSGSTGGGYTF
- many TRBJ2-3 TRBV7-2 TGTGCCAGCAGCTCTCGAGGCGGGGAAAGGGATACGCAGTATTTT CASSSRGGERDTQYF
- few TRBJ2-7 TRBV6-5 TGTGCCAGCAGTTACTCTAGCGGTGGGGAGTACGAGCAGTACTTC CASSYSSGGEYEQYF
TRBD2 few TRBJ2-1 TRBV15 TGTGCCACCAGCAGAGAGATAGCGGGGGAATACAATGAGCAGTTCTTC CATSREIAGEYNEQFF
- - TRBJ2-7 TRBV27 TGTGCCAGCAGTTTATCAGGCAGCCTGTCCTACGAGCAGTACTTC CASSLSGSLSYEQYF
- few TRBJ2-5 TRBV7-9 TGTGCCAGCAGTGCACCGGGGGCCCAAATAGAGACCCAGTACTTC CASSAPGAQIETQYF
TRBD1 few TRBJ1-2 TRBV12-5 TGTGCTAGTGGTTTGGACGAGAATCCACCGGGACAGGGGGAGATCTACTATGGCTACACCTTC CASGLDENPPGQGEIYYGYTF
TRBD1 - TRBJ1-5 TRBV10-3 TGTGCCATCAGTGAACCAGGGGGGATTCAGCCCCAGCATTTT CAISEPGGIQPQHF
TRBD1 - TRBJ2-1 TRBV7-9 TGTGCCAGCAGCCGCGCCGGGACAGGGACCAATGAGCAGTTCTTC CASSRAGTGTNEQFF
- few TRBJ1-1 TRBV6-6 TGTGCCAGCAGTTACTACTTAGGCACTGAAAAGACTGAAGCTTTCTTT CASSYYLGTEKTEAFF
- - TRBJ1-3 TRBV13 TGTGCCAGCAGCCCACGGGGAGACTTCTCTGGAAACACCATATATTTT CASSPRGDFSGNTIYF
- - TRBJ1-4 TRBV6-8 TGTGCCAGCAGTTACTCCAGGGGAACTAATGAAAAACTGTTTTTT CASSYSRGTNEKLFF
- many TRBJ2-7 TRBV10-3 TGTGCCATCAGTGAGGGGGTCGAGCAGTACTTC CAISEGVEQYF
TRBD1 many TRBJ2-2 TRBV7-2 TGTGCCAGCAGCTTGACAGGGACCGGGGAGCTGTTTTTT CASSLTGTGELFF
TRBD1 few TRBJ2-7 TRBV7-6 TGTGCCAGCAGCTCAGAACCTCGGGACAGTAGGTACGAGCAGTACTTC CASSSEPRDSRYEQYF
- - TRBJ1-4 TRBV29-1 TGCAGCGTCGAGTTCGGTGCAACTAATGAAAAACTGTTTTTT CSVEFGATNEKLFF
- - TRBJ2-1 TRBV20-1 TGCAGTGCTATTTCTATGGAACTAGAGTTTGATGAGCAGTTCTTC CSAISMELEFDEQFF